The 30 T cell receptor beta chains below come from one sample, sequenced in a study of blood T cell repertoires in COVID-19. TCRdb's table, derived via immunoSEQ multiplex PCR, lists solely in-frame clones and lacks some. Seen here are some 300,000 clones, 85% to 95% observed once, and the top ten hold less than 4%. What was sequenced was PBMCs or T cells enriched from blood (not recorded which). The receptors shown here come from a woman aged 25 to 39 who had been exposed to COVID-19.

The V gene is TRBV5-1, the J gene TRBJ1-2; tentatively, D is TRBD1 (6 bases). The CDR3 consists of 15 residues. The ends were cut back, 4 bases at V and 8 bases at J, with 21 bases in the middle. Germline CDR1 reads SGHRS; CDR2 reads YFSETQ. CDR3 region: CASSALSGGAKGYTF. DNA for the CDR3: TGCGCCAGCAGCGCCCTATCCGGGGGGGCGAAGGGCTACACCTTC.

The chain employs TRBV10-3 and TRBJ1-5; maybe TRBD1 (5 bases). The CDR3 extends over 16 amino acids. The germline gives CDR1 ENHRY, CDR2 SYGVKD. V was clipped by 0 bases and J by 2 bases, with 11 bases between them. The CDR3 spells CAISESGRVRNQPQHF. The CDR3 DNA reads TGTGCCATCAGTGAGTCAGGCAGGGTACGCAATCAGCCCCAGCATTTT.

V gene TRBV5-1 combines with J gene TRBJ1-1, with a weak D call TRBD1 (6 bases). This CDR3 has 14 residues. V was pared by 4 bases and J by 0 bases, with 10 bases between. The germline gives CDR1 SGHRS, CDR2 YFSETQ. The CDR3 loop reads CASSTGTLNTEAFF. The CDR3 DNA is TGCGCCAGCAGCACTGGGACATTGAACACTGAAGCTTTCTTT. Filled out from reference TRBV5-1 and TRBJ1-1, the complete variable domain reads KAGVTQTPRYLIKTRGQQVTLSCSPISGHRSVSWYQQTPGQGLQFLFEYFSETQRNKGNFPGRFSGRQFSNSRSEMNVSTLELGDSALYLCASSTGTLNTEAFFGQGTRLTVV.

This clone was recorded only once. The V gene is TRBV27, the J gene TRBJ1-1; 10 bases match TRBD1. CDR1 is MNHEY, CDR2 SMNVEV, per germline (reference sequence). The CDR3 length is 16 residues. J lost 1 base, V lost 6 bases, and 8 bases had no gene match. The CDR3 DNA sequence: TGTGCCAGCAGAATAGGGACAGGGGAGGGGAACACTGAAGCTTTCTTT. This codes for CASRIGTGEGNTEAFF.

This clone was counted a single time. The chain joins TRBV5-1 to TRBJ1-1, with 8 bases that match TRBD1. This CDR3 has 14 residues. Germline lookup yields CDR1 SGHRS and CDR2 YFSETQ. Unmatched junction bases numbered 4, after V lost 3 bases and J lost 3 bases. The CDR3 nucleotides read TGCGCCAGCAGCTCCATGACAGGGGACACTGAAGCTTTCTTT. Translated: CASSSMTGDTEAFF.

The chain uses TRBV5-6 and TRBJ2-7; TRBD1 aligns across 7 bases. In germline, CDR1 is SGHDT, CDR2 YYEEEE. This CDR3 is built from 15 residues. After removal of 4 bases from V and 5 bases from J, the junction contained 12 bases not matched to a gene. The CDR3 loop reads CASSQGQAIWNEQYF. The CDR3 DNA sequence: TGTGCCAGCAGCCAAGGACAGGCTATCTGGAACGAGCAGTACTTC.

CDR3 in DNA: TGTGCCAGCAGTTACTTCGGGATAGCGGTGAACACTGAAGCTTTCTTT. Translation: CASSYFGIAVNTEAFF. This chain connects TRBV6-5 to TRBJ1-1, with unresolved D. The length of the CDR3 is 16 residues. CDR1 and CDR2 (germline): MNHEY, SVGAGI. With 1 base removed from V and 0 bases from J, the gap between germline ends came to 12 bases.

V gene TRBV19 combines with J gene TRBJ2-1, with D possibly TRBD1 on 6 matching bases. CDR1 is LNHDA, CDR2 SQIVND, per germline (reference sequence). The germline V and J ends were trimmed by 5 bases and 6 bases, with 14 bases remaining between them. This CDR3 contains 14 residues. The CDR3 DNA reads as TGTGCCAGTAGTGTCCAACAACAGGGCAATGAGCAGTTCTTC. Its protein is CASSVQQQGNEQFF.

The chain combines TRBV4-2 with TRBJ2-5, with TRBD1 matching 7 bases. V was pared by 0 bases and J by 4 bases, with 8 bases of the junction left unmatched. This CDR3 has 16 amino acids. Germline V gives CDR1 LGHNA, CDR2 YNFKEQ. CDR3 loop: CASSQDSTGAGETQYF. The CDR3 nucleotides read TGTGCCAGCAGCCAAGATTCTACAGGGGCCGGAGAGACCCAGTACTTC.

The chain has TRBV4-1 and TRBJ1-1, with unresolved D. V lost 0 bases and J 4 bases, leaving 9 bases between the germline ends. The CDR3 is 14 residues long. The germline gives CDR1 MGHRA, CDR2 YSYEKL. CDR3 nucleotides: TGCGCCAGCAGCCAAGATCTAGCGGGCACTGAAGCTTTCTTT. It encodes CASSQDLAGTEAFF.

The chain couples TRBV4-3 to TRBJ1-5, with D uncertain. V was cut by 1 base and J by 2 bases, with 6 bases left in between. Germline assignment: CDR1 LGHNA and CDR2 YSLEER. The CDR3 length is 14 residues. CDR3 protein: CASSQAVGNQPQHF. CDR3 DNA: TGCGCCAGCAGCCAAGCGGTGGGCAATCAGCCCCAGCATTTT.

V usage is TRBV9 and J usage is TRBJ1-1, with D perhaps TRBD1 (5 bases). V lost 3 bases and J lost 3, with 9 bases in between. CDR3 size: 13 residues. The germline CDR1 and CDR2 sequences are SGDLS and YYNGEE. The CDR3 loop is CASSAGIHTEAFF. The CDR3 coding sequence is TGTGCCAGCAGCGCAGGGATTCACACTGAAGCTTTCTTT.

This clone was seen only a few times. The chain combines TRBV10-2 with TRBJ2-1, with 12 bases aligning to TRBD2. The V gene end was trimmed by 5 bases and the J gene end by 0 bases; junction bases not matched to a gene: 5. The length of the CDR3 is 17 residues. The germline CDR1 and CDR2 sequences are WSHSY and SAAADI. CDR3 in DNA: TGCGCCAGCAGTAGGACTAGCGGGACTAGCTCCTACAATGAGCAGTTCTTC. Translated: CASSRTSGTSSYNEQFF.

This chain links TRBV5-4 with TRBJ2-3, with 9 nucleotides matching TRBD2. V shed 4 bases and J 6 bases; nucleotides not matched to a gene: 12. This CDR3 contains 16 residues. Germline V gene lookup returns CDR1 SGHNT and CDR2 YYREEE (reference sequence). The CDR3 DNA reads TGTGCCAGCAGCCCCACCCTAGCGGGGTCAGGGGATACGCAGTATTTT. It codes for CASSPTLAGSGDTQYF.

The rearrangement links TRBV4-3 to TRBJ1-6, with TRBD1 matching 8 bases. Losses at the gene ends were 0 bases for V and 4 bases for J; bases not matched to a gene: 17. CDR1 is LGHNA and CDR2 is YSLEER in the germline V gene. The CDR3 is 21 residues long. The CDR3 loop is CASSQDAPVPGQGAYNSPLHF. The CDR3 DNA follows: TGCGCCAGCAGCCAAGATGCCCCCGTCCCCGGGCAGGGGGCGTATAATTCACCCCTCCACTTT.

The chain couples TRBV19 to TRBJ1-5; TRBD1 matches 9 bases. The V segment lost 5 bases and the J segment 0 bases; nucleotides outside the gene matches: 8. Germline loops: CDR1 LNHDA, CDR2 SQIVND (reference sequence). The CDR3 loop spans 17 amino acids. The CDR3 protein is CASSWDREGYSNQPQHF. The CDR3 DNA sequence: TGTGCCAGTAGTTGGGACAGGGAGGGGTATAGCAATCAGCCCCAGCATTTT.

The chain recombines TRBV6-2 or TRBV6-3 with TRBJ1-2; D is unresolved. Germline loops: CDR1 MNHEY, CDR2 SVGEGT. V was shortened by 4 bases and J by 4 bases, with 13 bases between the two germline ends. The CDR3 runs to 14 residues. CDR3 DNA: TGTGCCAGCAGTTCCCGGGAGGCGGGCTATGGCTACACCTTC. Translation gives CASSSREAGYGYTF.

V and J are TRBV28 and TRBJ2-7, with D possibly TRBD1 on 7 matching bases. Looked up from germline, CDR1 is MDHEN and CDR2 is SYDVKM. The CDR3 loop spans 16 amino acids. V lost 5 bases, J lost 3 bases, and 20 bases lay in between. The CDR3 DNA follows: TGTGCCAGCAGTCCCCCTCGACAGGGAGGAAGCTACGAGCAGTACTTC. Amino acids: CASSPPRQGGSYEQYF.

This clone occurred once. The V call is TRBV5-6, the J call TRBJ1-5; 8 bases align to TRBD1. Germline values: CDR1 SGHDT, CDR2 YYEEEE. This CDR3 is 18 amino acids long. The J segment lost 1 base and the V segment lost 4 bases, leaving 13 bases of the junction unmatched. The CDR3 reads CASSRLTGGSYSNQPQHF. CDR3 nucleotide sequence: TGTGCCAGCAGCCGACTAACAGGGGGTTCGTACAGCAATCAGCCCCAGCATTTT.

This rearrangement joins TRBV7-8 to TRBJ2-5; D unresolved. The CDR3 loop spans 17 amino acids. Germline-derived CDR1 and CDR2 are SGHVS and FQNEAQ. With 4 bases removed from V and 2 bases from J, the gap between germline ends came to 20 bases. In nucleotides, the CDR3 is TGTGCCAGCAGCTCCCACCCCGGAGCGCCCAAGCAAGAGACCCAGTACTTC. Its protein product is CASSSHPGAPKQETQYF.

The chain joins TRBV19 to TRBJ2-5, with 8 bases lining up with TRBD1. Losses at the gene ends were 5 bases for V and 1 base for J; bases not matched to a gene: 9. The CDR3 spans 16 residues. Germline values: CDR1 LNHDA, CDR2 SQIVND (reference sequence). The CDR3 sequence: CASSLHRGNLQETQYF. In nucleotides, the CDR3 is TGTGCCAGTAGTCTTCACAGGGGGAACCTCCAAGAGACCCAGTACTTC. The variable domain in full, completed from reference TRBV19 and TRBJ2-5, reads DGGITQSPKYLFRKEGQNVTLSCEQNLNHDAMYWYRQDPGQGLRLIYYSQIVNDFQKGDIAEGYSVSREKKESFPLTVTSAQKNPTAFYLCASSLHRGNLQETQYFGPGTRLLVL.

This clone was counted once. This chain connects TRBV7-2 to TRBJ1-6; tentative D call: TRBD1 (6 bases). V gave up 2 bases and J gave up 6 bases, with 11 bases separating them. This CDR3 comprises 15 residues. CDR1 is SGHTA, CDR2 FQGNSA, per germline. In DNA form, the CDR3 reads TGTGCCAGCAGCTTACAGGGGATTGGTAATTCACCCCTCCACTTT. It yields the protein CASSLQGIGNSPLHF.

The genes are TRBV15 and TRBJ1-2; D may be TRBD1 (6 bases). V lost 3 bases and J lost 3, with 14 bases in between. The germline V gene has CDR1 LNHNV and CDR2 YYDKDF (reference sequence). CDR3 length: 15 amino acids. DNA of the CDR3: TGTGCCACCAGCAGTCTCAGGGGCGAAGACTATGGCTACACCTTC. Translation gives CATSSLRGEDYGYTF.

V usage is TRBV5-1 and J usage is TRBJ1-1; tentative D call: TRBD1 (5 bases). Trimming removed 4 bases at V and 4 bases at J, with 17 bases between. CDR1 and CDR2 from the germline V gene are SGHRS and YFSETQ. CDR3 length equals 15 residues. CDR3 region: CASSTGGDPGTEAFF. The CDR3 coding sequence is TGCGCCAGCAGCACTGGAGGGGACCCCGGCACTGAAGCTTTCTTT.

The V and J genes are TRBV7-6 and TRBJ2-7; the match to TRBD2 covers 11 bases. Germline CDR1 reads SGHVS; CDR2 reads FNYEAQ. J gave up 3 bases and V 2 bases, and 3 bases lay outside the gene matches. CDR3 length equals 15 residues. The CDR3 DNA reads TGTGCCAGCAGCTTAACTAGCGGGGGATTCTACGAGCAGTACTTC. This sequence encodes CASSLTSGGFYEQYF. Full variable domain (remainder filled in from reference TRBV7-6 and TRBJ2-7): GAGVSQSPRYKVTKRGQDVALRCDPISGHVSLYWYRQALGQGPEFLTYFNYEAQQDKSGLPNDRFSAERPEGSISTLTIQRTEQRDSAMYRCASSLTSGGFYEQYFGPGTRLTVT.

The genes are TRBV9 and TRBJ2-3; 7 positions match TRBD2. V lost 3 bases and J lost 0; bases outside the gene matches: 7. The CDR3 loop spans 16 amino acids. The germline V gene has CDR1 SGDLS and CDR2 YYNGEE. In nucleotides, the CDR3 is TGTGCCAGCAGCGCCTTAGCGGGTTATAGCACAGATACGCAGTATTTT. Translation: CASSALAGYSTDTQYF. Full variable domain (rest looked up from reference TRBV9 and TRBJ2-3): DSGVTQTPKHLITATGQRVTLRCSPRSGDLSVYWYQQSLDQGLQFLIQYYNGEERAKGNILERFSAQQFPDLHSELNLSSLELGDSALYFCASSALAGYSTDTQYFGPGTRLTVL.

The rearrangement uses TRBV10-3 and TRBJ1-3; no clear D gene. The V and J ends lost 10 bases and 1 base respectively, with 11 bases between them. CDR3 size: 13 residues. Germline V CDR1 and CDR2: ENHRY, SYGVKD. The CDR3 DNA follows: TGTGCCACCACCGGTCATTCTGGAAACACCATATATTTT. This codes for CATTGHSGNTIYF.

This chain uses TRBV11-2 with TRBJ2-3, with 7 bases that match TRBD1. Germline V gives CDR1 SGHAT, CDR2 FQNNGV. J was trimmed by 4 bases and V by 3 bases; bases with no gene match: 19. The length of the CDR3 is 19 residues. The CDR3 loop is CASSFDPTGERARADTQYF. For the CDR3, the DNA is TGTGCCAGCAGCTTCGACCCTACAGGGGAACGGGCCCGGGCAGATACGCAGTATTTT.

The rearrangement uses TRBV7-2 and TRBJ2-7; a weak D match, TRBD1 (5 bases). The germline V gene encodes CDR1 SGHTA and CDR2 FQGNSA. V lost 5 bases and J 3 bases, leaving 14 bases between the germline ends. The CDR3 is made up of 14 amino acids. CDR3: CASSESSRVYEQYF. DNA of the CDR3: TGTGCCAGCAGCGAATCCAGCAGGGTCTACGAGCAGTACTTC.

The chain couples TRBV5-5 to TRBJ2-3; 10 bases line up with TRBD2. Germline CDR1 and CDR2: SGHKS and YYEKEE (reference sequence). The CDR3 is made up of 18 amino acids. V trimming: 5 bases; J trimming: 0 bases; junction bases outside the gene matches: 12. This CDR3 reads CASSSEVAGGPSTDTQYF. DNA for the CDR3: TGTGCCAGCAGTTCAGAGGTAGCGGGGGGTCCCAGCACAGATACGCAGTATTTT.